These 17 T cell receptor beta chains were all obtained from the same sample, sequenced in a study of OX40 agonist ivuxolimab in advanced cancers. This table comes from immunoSEQ multiplex PCR, and its TCRdb copy is limited to in-frame clones, with some not included. This sample has tens of thousands of clones, with around 85% found just once. The sequencing here drew on CD4+ or CD8+ T cells sorted from blood, taken in a trial of the OX40 agonist ivuxolimab. These receptors originate from an adult with an advanced solid tumor such as melanoma, head and neck, liver or kidney cancer.

V gene TRBV5-1 combines with J gene TRBJ1-2, with 7 bases matching TRBD1. The CDR3 sequence is 16 residues long. J was trimmed by 4 bases and V by 4 bases; bases with no gene match: 13. In germline, CDR1 is SGHRS, CDR2 YFSETQ. The CDR3 region has the DNA TGCGCCAGCAGCCCGAACACAGGGGTGAAGGGCTATGGCTACACCTTC. This gives the protein CASSPNTGVKGYGYTF.

The chain is built from TRBV5-1 and TRBJ2-5; D is unclear. Germline V gives CDR1 SGHRS, CDR2 YFSETQ. The V end was cut by 2 bases, the J end by 2 bases, with 10 bases between. The CDR3 loop spans 14 amino acids. The CDR3 DNA sequence: TGCGCCAGCAGCTTTAGTCAGAATCAAGAGACCCAGTACTTC. Translated, it gives CASSFSQNQETQYF.

This chain joins TRBV5-8 and TRBJ2-3, with D uncertain. The CDR3 is 13 residues long. Germline V lookup: CDR1 SGHTS, CDR2 YDEGEE. Trimming removed 1 base at V and 0 bases at J, with 3 bases between. CDR3 nucleotides: TGTGCCAGCAGCTTGACTAGCACAGATACGCAGTATTTT. Protein: CASSLTSTDTQYF.

V and J are TRBV21-1 and TRBJ2-7; TRBD2 is taken as the D call from the table, unchecked against the DNA. TRBV21-1 is a pseudogene locus. The CDR3 sequence is 19 residues long. CDR3 DNA sequence: TGTGCCAGCAGAAGCAGTCAGGGTTCACTAGCGGGAGGGTACTACGAGCAGTACTTC. Protein sequence: CASRSSQGSLAGGYYEQYF.

This chain connects TRBV18 to TRBJ2-1; TRBD2 is a possible D gene (5 bases). CDR1 is KGHSH and CDR2 is LQKENI in the germline V gene. The V and J ends lost 2 bases and 0 bases respectively, with 11 bases between them. This CDR3 is built from 16 residues. In DNA, the CDR3 is TGTGCCAGCTCACCATGGCTCGCGGGCTCCTACAATGAGCAGTTCTTC. Amino acids: CASSPWLAGSYNEQFF.

As concerns this clone: At one end, the junction sequence differs from germline, possibly due to a read error. The chain carries TRBV30 and TRBJ2-1; D could derive from TRBD1 or TRBD2 (5 bases each). Germline V gives CDR1 GTSNPN, CDR2 SVGIG (reference sequence). The CDR3 totals 15 residues. This CDR3 reads CASKRRGVMYNGQFF. CDR3 in DNA: TGTGCCTCCAAAAGGAGAGGGGTGATGTACAATGGGCAGTTCTTC.

The V gene is TRBV7-2, the J gene TRBJ1-6, with 7 bases lining up with TRBD1. V lost 1 base and J lost 8; bases outside the gene matches: 5. The CDR3 loop spans 15 amino acids. Germline lookup yields CDR1 SGHTA and CDR2 FQGNSA. CDR3 protein: CASSLDGTADSPLHF. CDR3 DNA: TGTGCCAGCAGCTTAGACGGGACAGCCGATTCACCCCTCCACTTT.

V is TRBV4-1 and J is TRBJ2-7, with TRBD2 matching over 14 bases. The CDR3 extends over 16 amino acids. CDR1 and CDR2 from the germline V gene are MGHRA and YSYEKL. J gave up 7 bases and V 0 bases, and 5 bases lay outside the gene matches. The DNA of the CDR3 is TGCGCCAGCAGCCAAGAACCGGGACTAGCGGGAGAGGAGCAGTACTTC. It is translated as CASSQEPGLAGEEQYF.

The chain recombines TRBV18 with TRBJ1-5; D not certain. The CDR3 extends over 13 amino acids. Trimming cost V 3 bases and J 4 bases, with 7 bases left between them. Per the germline V gene, CDR1 is KGHSH and CDR2 is LQKENI. Here the CDR3 DNA reads TGTGCCAGCTCACCTCTTAGAAATCAGCCCCAGCATTTT. Protein sequence: CASSPLRNQPQHF.

V gene TRBV29-1 combines with J gene TRBJ1-1, with 8 bases identical to TRBD1. The CDR3 has 14 amino acids. Trimming removed 4 bases from V and 4 bases from J; junction bases left unmatched: 8. Germline CDR1 and CDR2: SQVTM and ANQGSEA. The CDR3 DNA sequence: TGCAGCGTTGCCGGACAGGGAAGGGGCACTGAAGCTTTCTTT. Residues: CSVAGQGRGTEAFF. Full variable domain (rest looked up from reference TRBV29-1 and TRBJ1-1): SAVISQKPSRDICQRGTSLTIQCQVDSQVTMMFWYRQQPGQSLTLIATANQGSEATYESGFVIDKFPISRPNLTFSTLTVSNMSPEDSSIYLCSVAGQGRGTEAFFGQGTRLTVV.

This clone was counted once. The chain carries TRBV27 and TRBJ1-3, with TRBD1 matching 7 bases. With V trimmed by 6 bases and J by 6 bases, 20 bases remained unmatched. Looked up from germline, CDR1 is MNHEY and CDR2 is SMNVEV (reference sequence). This CDR3 comprises 18 residues. The CDR3 spells CASSSLEGAEIFENTIYF. CDR3 DNA sequence: TGTGCCAGCAGCTCCCTGGAGGGGGCGGAAATCTTTGAAAACACCATATATTTT.

The sample holds a few counts of this clone. The V gene is TRBV6-6, the J gene TRBJ2-5, with TRBD2 as a possible D gene (7 bases). This CDR3 has 15 residues. Germline values: CDR1 MNHNY, CDR2 SVGAGI (reference sequence). Trimming pared 4 bases from V and 4 bases from J, leaving 16 bases between. CDR3 amino acids: CASSWGGVTRETQYF. The CDR3 nucleotides read TGTGCCAGCAGTTGGGGGGGCGTCACCCGAGAGACCCAGTACTTC.

The chain is built from TRBV10-3 and TRBJ1-1; 10 bases match TRBD1. Germline-derived CDR1 and CDR2 are ENHRY and SYGVKD. V dropped 4 bases and J dropped 3; count of bases not matched to a gene: 5. This CDR3 contains 15 residues. CDR3 sequence (DNA): TGTGCCATCAGTGCACCGGGACAGGGGTACACTGAAGCTTTCTTT. Protein: CAISAPGQGYTEAFF.

The sample holds a few counts of this clone. The chain combines TRBV18 with TRBJ1-2; possible D gene TRBD1, 5 bases. The V and J ends lost 2 bases and 4 bases respectively, with 14 bases between them. The CDR3 is 15 amino acids. CDR1 KGHSH and CDR2 LQKENI come from the germline V gene. CDR3 DNA: TGTGCCAGCTCACCAGAGGGGTGGGTGAGCTATGGCTACACCTTC. It translates to CASSPEGWVSYGYTF.

V gene TRBV27 combines with J gene TRBJ1-3, with TRBD1 matching 7 bases. CDR3 length equals 22 residues. The germline CDR1 and CDR2 sequences are MNHEY and SMNVEV (reference sequence). V lost 2 bases to trimming and J lost 0 bases; unmatched junction nucleotides: 22. CDR3 coding DNA: TGTGCCAGCAGTTTACGCCTAGACCGACAGGGACAGCATCATCTCTCTGGAAACACCATATATTTT. Residues: CASSLRLDRQGQHHLSGNTIYF.

This chain uses TRBV4-3 with TRBJ2-6, with D hard to call. Trimming pared 1 base from V and 1 base from J, leaving 11 bases between. There are 17 residues in the CDR3. Germline V gene lookup returns CDR1 LGHNA and CDR2 YSLEER. The CDR3 protein is CASSQGLVRSGANVLTF. Here the CDR3 DNA reads TGCGCCAGCAGCCAAGGATTAGTTAGGTCTGGGGCCAACGTCCTGACTTTC.

This chain links TRBV5-4 with TRBJ2-5; TRBD2 matches at 8 bases. This CDR3 has 14 amino acids. Trimming cost V 2 bases and J 5 bases; bases outside gene matches: 5. Looked up from germline, CDR1 is SGHNT and CDR2 is YYREEE (reference sequence). CDR3 nucleotides: TGTGCCAGCAGCTTCCCAACGGGGGGGGAGACCCAGTACTTC. This translates into CASSFPTGGETQYF.